Many counts were recorded for the clone carrying this T cell receptor (beta chain). Its antigen is undetermined. The sample is drawn from a study of glioma-infiltrating T cells. Findings of the study overall: Tissue and blood shared very few CDR3 sequences. Above-expected tissue-blood divergence occurred in all gliomas, most in low-grade ones.

Using RNA template, CDR3s of TCR alpha and beta were amplified with iRepertoire arm-PCR. Tissue mRNA or PBMC total RNA, 100-400 ng, went into one-step reverse transcription and amplification. TCRdb analysed the multiplex PCR reads with MiXCR anew, one entry per CDR3 protein. The sample holds under 130,000 distinct CDR3 sequences, less than 30% seen once. The sequencing sample was made of glioma tissue, nonneoplastic brain tissue, or PBMCs (not recorded which). The TCR sequence derives from a human donor with low-grade glioma or glioblastoma, undergoing nonglioma brain surgery, or in good health (not recorded which).

The CDR3 loop is CATSVGNEQYF. CDR3 DNA: TGTGCCACCAGTGTCGGGAACGAGCAGTACTTC. The chain couples TRBV24-1 to TRBJ2-7; D possibly corresponds to TRBD2 (5 bases). CDR1 is KGHDR, CDR2 SFDVKD, per germline. Deletions cut 5 bases from V and 5 bases from J, with 6 bases between. This CDR3 is built from 11 residues.